Listed below are T cell receptor beta chains from one sample, sequenced in a study of response to subunit inactivated influenza vaccine. A single record per CDR3 protein comes from TCRdb applying MiXCR to the RT-PCR reads. The table has some 500,000 distinct CDR3 sequences, 10% to 15% seen once; the top ten hold 13%. The sequencing here drew on PBMCs from blood, taken roughly 6 weeks after vaccination. The receptors derive from a middle-aged man who received an inactivated influenza vaccine. Both conserved end residues are part of each CDR3. A D gene is named only where the DNA matches it firmly. Clone size, where shown, is once, few, many, or a class for clones that have expanded.

v_call,clone_size,d_call,j_call,cdr3_aa,cdr3_nt
TRBV12-3/TRBV12-4,NA,NA,TRBJ1-2,CASSPRAVANYGYTF,TGTGCCAGCAGTCCAAGGGCAGTTGCTAACTATGGCTACACCTTC
TRBV12-3/TRBV12-4,few,NA,TRBJ2-1,CASSPGLHSFEQFF,TGTGCCAGCAGTCCCGGACTGCACAGTTTCGAGCAGTTCTTC
TRBV4-3,few,TRBD2,TRBJ2-5,CASSPRLSGGETQYF,TGCGCCAGCAGCCCTAGGTTAAGCGGGGGTGAGACCCAGTACTTC
TRBV7-2,NA,NA,TRBJ2-3,CASSLALGFGVTDTQYF,TGTGCCAGCAGCTTAGCACTAGGATTTGGGGTCACAGATACGCAGTATTTT
TRBV6-2/TRBV6-3,NA,NA,TRBJ1-5,CASSFGSQPQHF,TGTGCCAGCAGTTTCGGATCTCAGCCCCAGCATTTT
TRBV5-1,many,TRBD2,TRBJ2-7,CASSFGTSGVYEQYF,TGCGCCAGCAGCTTCGGGACTAGCGGGGTCTACGAGCAGTACTTC
TRBV10-3,few,TRBD2,TRBJ2-2,CAISESFLAGVRNTGELFF,TGTGCCATCAGTGAGTCCTTTCTTGCGGGAGTACGAAATACCGGGGAGCTGTTTTTT
TRBV5-1,few,TRBD2,TRBJ2-7,CASSRGLVYEQYF,TGCGCCAGCAGCCGCGGACTAGTTTACGAGCAGTACTTC
TRBV6-1,NA,TRBD1,TRBJ2-6,CASRRPDRDRISGANVLTF,TGTGCCAGCAGACGACCTGACCGGGACAGAATATCTGGGGCCAACGTCCTGACTTTC
TRBV27,once,TRBD2,TRBJ2-7,CASSLASGYSYEQYF,TGTGCCAGCAGTTTGGCTAGCGGCTACTCCTACGAGCAGTACTTC
TRBV5-1,NA,NA,TRBJ2-5,CASSLGGQERIQTQYF,TGCGCCAGCAGCTTGGGAGGTCAGGAGCGGATCCAGACCCAGTACTTC
TRBV12-3/TRBV12-4,few,TRBD2,TRBJ2-3,CASEGLAGDTQYF,TGTGCCAGCGAGGGACTAGCGGGAGATACGCAGTATTTT
TRBV12-3/TRBV12-4,NA,TRBD2,TRBJ2-1,CVSSYGTSRNEQFF,TGTGTCAGCAGTTACGGGACTAGCCGTAATGAGCAGTTCTTC
TRBV5-1,few,NA,TRBJ2-5,CASSLGTRGNQETQYF,TGCGCCAGCAGCTTGGGTACGCGGGGCAACCAAGAGACCCAGTACTTC
TRBV5-1,few,TRBD2,TRBJ2-2,CASSPGLAVNTGELFF,TGCGCCAGCAGCCCCGGACTAGCGGTCAACACCGGGGAGCTGTTTTTT